The clone carrying this TCR beta chain showed up just a few times. The junction shows a germline mismatch at one end, possibly a read error. The data originate from a study of molecular identifiers for immune sequencing clone quantification. Bulk libraries came from a prior protocol with listed TCR primers. TCRdb reprocessed the PCR reads via MiXCR and lists one record per CDR3 protein. This table holds 460,000 or so distinct CDR3 sequences, over 20% found once. From around 20,000 to 990,000 sorted cells, naive CD8 libraries were generated with 10%, 30% or 50% RNA. The germline gives CDR1 LNHDA, CDR2 SQIVND (reference sequence). CDR3 length: 11 amino acids.

The sequenced material came from naive CD8+ T cells from blood, with Jurkat cell RNA spiked in. Documented subset: FACS-sorted CD8+CD4-CCR7+CD45RA+ naive T cells. The gene calls are TRBV19 and TRBJ2-7; 9 bases line up with TRBD1. The origin of this receptor is a human donor in good health. Some libraries in this study had Jurkat cell RNA spiked in. CDR3 region: CASQQGASVNF. CDR3 in DNA: TGTGCCAGTCAACAGGGGGCATCTGTTAACTTC.